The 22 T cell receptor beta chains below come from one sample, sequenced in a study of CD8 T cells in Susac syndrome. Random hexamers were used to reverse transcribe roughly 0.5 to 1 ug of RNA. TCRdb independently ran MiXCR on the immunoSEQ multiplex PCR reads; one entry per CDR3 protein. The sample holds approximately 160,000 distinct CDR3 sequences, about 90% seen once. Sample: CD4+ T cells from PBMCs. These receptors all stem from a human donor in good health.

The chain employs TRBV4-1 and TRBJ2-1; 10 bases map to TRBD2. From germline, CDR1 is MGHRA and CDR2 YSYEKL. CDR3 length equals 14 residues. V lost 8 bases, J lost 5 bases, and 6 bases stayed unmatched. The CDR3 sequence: CASSSGRANNEQFF. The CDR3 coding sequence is TGCGCCAGCTCGAGCGGGAGGGCTAACAATGAGCAGTTCTTC.

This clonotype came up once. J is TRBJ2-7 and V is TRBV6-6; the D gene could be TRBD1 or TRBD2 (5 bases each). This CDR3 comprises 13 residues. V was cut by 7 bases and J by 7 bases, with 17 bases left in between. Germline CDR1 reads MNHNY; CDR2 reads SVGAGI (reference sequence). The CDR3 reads CASTTGGGGEQYF. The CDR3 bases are TGTGCCAGCACCACAGGAGGCGGCGGGGAGCAGTACTTC.

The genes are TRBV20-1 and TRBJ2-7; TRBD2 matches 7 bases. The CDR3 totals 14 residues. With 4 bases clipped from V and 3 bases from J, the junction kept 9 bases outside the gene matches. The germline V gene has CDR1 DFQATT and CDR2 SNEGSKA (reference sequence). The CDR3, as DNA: TGCAGTGCTAAGAGCCTAGCGGTGGGCTACGAGCAGTACTTC. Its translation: CSAKSLAVGYEQYF.

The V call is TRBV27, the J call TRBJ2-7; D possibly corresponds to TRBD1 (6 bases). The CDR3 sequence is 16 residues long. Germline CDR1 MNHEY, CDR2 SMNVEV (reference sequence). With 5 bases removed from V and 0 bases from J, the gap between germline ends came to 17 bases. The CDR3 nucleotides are TGTGCCAGCAGTCCTCAAGGGCAGGGGCACTCCTACGAGCAGTACTTC. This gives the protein CASSPQGQGHSYEQYF.

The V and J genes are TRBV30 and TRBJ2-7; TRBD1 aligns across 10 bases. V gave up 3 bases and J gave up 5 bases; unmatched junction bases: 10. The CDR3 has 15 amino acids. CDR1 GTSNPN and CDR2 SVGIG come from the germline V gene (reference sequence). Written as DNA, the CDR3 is TGTGCCTGGAGGACGCTTGGACAGGGGGTTCACGAGCAGTACTTC. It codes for CAWRTLGQGVHEQYF.

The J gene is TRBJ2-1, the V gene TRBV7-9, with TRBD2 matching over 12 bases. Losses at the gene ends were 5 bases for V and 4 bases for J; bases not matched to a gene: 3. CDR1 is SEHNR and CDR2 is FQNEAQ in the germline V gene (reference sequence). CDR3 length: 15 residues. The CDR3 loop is CASSALAGGYNEQFF. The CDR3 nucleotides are TGTGCCAGCAGCGCTCTAGCGGGAGGGTACAATGAGCAGTTCTTC.

The CDR3 bases are TGTGCCAGCAGCTTGGAGAGACACACAGATACGCAGTATTTT. It encodes CASSLERHTDTQYF. The rearrangement uses TRBV5-5 and TRBJ2-3; D is uncertain. CDR1 is SGHKS and CDR2 is YYEKEE in the germline V gene (reference sequence). Trimming cost V 0 bases and J 2 bases, with 7 bases left between them. The length of the CDR3 is 14 residues.

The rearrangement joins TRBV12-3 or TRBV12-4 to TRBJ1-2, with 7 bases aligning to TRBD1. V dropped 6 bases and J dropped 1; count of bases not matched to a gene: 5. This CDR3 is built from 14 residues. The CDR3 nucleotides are TGTGCCAGCAGGGTGACAGGGAGTAACTATGGCTACACCTTC. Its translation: CASRVTGSNYGYTF.

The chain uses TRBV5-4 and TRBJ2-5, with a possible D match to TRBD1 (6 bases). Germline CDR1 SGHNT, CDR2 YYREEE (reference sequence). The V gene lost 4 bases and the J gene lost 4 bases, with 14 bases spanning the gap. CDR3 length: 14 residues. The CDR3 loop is CASSADSFRETQYF. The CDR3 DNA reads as TGTGCCAGCAGCGCGGACAGTTTCCGAGAGACCCAGTACTTC.

The DNA of the CDR3 is TGTGCCAGCAGTGAAGACCTACTAGTGAACACTGAAGCTTTCTTT. Translated, it gives CASSEDLLVNTEAFF. The chain couples TRBV6-1 to TRBJ1-1; no reliable D call. In germline, CDR1 is MNHNS, CDR2 SASEGT. The CDR3 has 15 residues. The V and J ends lost 1 base and 0 bases respectively, with 9 bases between them.

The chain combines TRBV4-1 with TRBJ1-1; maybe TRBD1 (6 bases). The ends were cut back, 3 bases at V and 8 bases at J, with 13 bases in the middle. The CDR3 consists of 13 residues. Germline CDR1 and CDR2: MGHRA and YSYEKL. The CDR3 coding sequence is TGCGCCAGCAGCCAGGCAAGGGGGGCAGAAGCTTTCTTT. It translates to CASSQARGAEAFF.

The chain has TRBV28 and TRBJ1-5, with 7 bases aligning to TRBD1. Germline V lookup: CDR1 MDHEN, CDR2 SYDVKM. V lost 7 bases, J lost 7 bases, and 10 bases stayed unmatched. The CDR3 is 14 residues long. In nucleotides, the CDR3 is TGTGCCAGCACGCTGGCCGACAGGGAACAGCCCCAGCATTTT. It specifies CASTLADREQPQHF.

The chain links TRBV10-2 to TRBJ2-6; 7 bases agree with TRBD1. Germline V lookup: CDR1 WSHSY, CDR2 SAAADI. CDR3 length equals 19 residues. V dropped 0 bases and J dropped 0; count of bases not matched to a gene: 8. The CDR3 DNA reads TGCGCCAGCAGTGAGTCTGGATGGACAGGTTCCTCTGGGGCCAACGTCCTGACTTTC. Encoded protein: CASSESGWTGSSGANVLTF.

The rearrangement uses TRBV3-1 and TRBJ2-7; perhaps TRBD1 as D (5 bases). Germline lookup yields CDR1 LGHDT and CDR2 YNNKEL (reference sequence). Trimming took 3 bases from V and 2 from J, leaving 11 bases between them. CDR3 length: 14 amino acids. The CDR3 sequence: CASSQYLGPYEQYF. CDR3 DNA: TGTGCCAGCAGCCAGTATCTGGGGCCCTACGAGCAGTACTTC.

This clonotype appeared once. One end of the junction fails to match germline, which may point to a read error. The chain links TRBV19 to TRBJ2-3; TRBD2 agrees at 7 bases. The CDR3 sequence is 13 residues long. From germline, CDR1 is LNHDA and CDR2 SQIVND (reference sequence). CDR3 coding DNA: TGCGGTTCCGGGAGGAGGGTGGAAGATACGCAGTATTTT. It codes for CGSGRRVEDTQYF.

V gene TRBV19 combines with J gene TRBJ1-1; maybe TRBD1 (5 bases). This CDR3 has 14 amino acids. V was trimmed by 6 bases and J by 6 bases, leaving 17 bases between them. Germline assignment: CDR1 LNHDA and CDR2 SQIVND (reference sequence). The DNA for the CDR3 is TGTGCCAGTAGCGCTCAGGGCGGAGGGGCTGAAGCTTTCTTT. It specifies CASSAQGGGAEAFF.

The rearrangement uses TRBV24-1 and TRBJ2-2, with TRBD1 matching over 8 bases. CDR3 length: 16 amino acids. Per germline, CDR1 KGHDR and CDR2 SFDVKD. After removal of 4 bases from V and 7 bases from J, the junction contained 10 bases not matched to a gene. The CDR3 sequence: CATSDHRTGSNGELFF. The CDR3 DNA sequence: TGTGCCACCAGTGACCACCGGACAGGGTCGAACGGGGAGCTGTTTTTT.

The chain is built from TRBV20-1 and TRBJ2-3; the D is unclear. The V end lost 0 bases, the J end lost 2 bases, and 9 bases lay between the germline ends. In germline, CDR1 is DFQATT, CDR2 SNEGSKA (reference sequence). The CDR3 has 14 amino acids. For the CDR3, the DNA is TGCAGTGCTAGAGATCTGCGGTTCACAGATACGCAGTATTTT. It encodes CSARDLRFTDTQYF.

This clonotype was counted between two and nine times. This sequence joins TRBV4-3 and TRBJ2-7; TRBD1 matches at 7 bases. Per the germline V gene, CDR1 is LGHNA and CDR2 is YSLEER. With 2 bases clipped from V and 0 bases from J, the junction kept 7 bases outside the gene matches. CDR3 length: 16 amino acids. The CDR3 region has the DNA TGCGCCAGCAGCCAATCAACAGGGGCCCCCTCCTACGAGCAGTACTTC. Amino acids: CASSQSTGAPSYEQYF.

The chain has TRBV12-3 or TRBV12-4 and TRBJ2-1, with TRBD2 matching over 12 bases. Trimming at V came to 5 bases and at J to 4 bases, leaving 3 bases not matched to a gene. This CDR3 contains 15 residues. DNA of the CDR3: TGTGCCAGCAGTCCGACTAGCGGGGGTTACAATGAGCAGTTCTTC. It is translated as CASSPTSGGYNEQFF.

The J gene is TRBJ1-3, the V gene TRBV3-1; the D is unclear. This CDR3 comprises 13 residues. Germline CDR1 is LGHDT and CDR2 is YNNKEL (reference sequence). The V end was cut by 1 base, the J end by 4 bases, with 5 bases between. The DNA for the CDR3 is TGTGCCAGCAGCCAAGCATTCGGAAACACCATATATTTT. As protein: CASSQAFGNTIYF.

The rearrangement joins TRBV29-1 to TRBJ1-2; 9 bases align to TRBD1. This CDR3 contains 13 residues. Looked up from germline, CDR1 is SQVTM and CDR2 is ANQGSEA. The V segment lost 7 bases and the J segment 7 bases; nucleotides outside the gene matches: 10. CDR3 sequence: CSARTGANGGYTF. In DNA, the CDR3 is TGCAGCGCCCGGACAGGGGCGAATGGTGGCTACACCTTC.